A single T cell receptor beta chain is shown here with its context. Its antigen remains unknown. TCRdb fed the 5' RACE reads into MiXCR, producing one record per CDR3 protein. The data hold more than 250,000 distinct CDR3 sequences, with roughly 16% observed a single time. The sample originates from a study of T-cell memory formation after mild COVID-19. The study, taken as a whole, reports: Contracting clones from day 15 to 85 showed balanced CD4/CD8; later expanders favored CD4+.

The sequenced material came from PBMCs or a T cell subset sorted from them (not recorded which). The clonotype was recovered from a man younger than 35 who had mild COVID-19 (a few samples of this study predate the infection). Cell type and time point are not known.

CDR3 sequence (DNA): TGCGCCAGCAGCCAACAGGGGATTCCTGAAGCTTTCTTT. Protein: CASSQQGIPEAFF. The gene calls are TRBV5-1 and TRBJ1-1; 7 bases are a match to TRBD1. Germline loops: CDR1 SGHRS, CDR2 YFSETQ. The J segment lost 6 bases and the V segment lost 4 bases, leaving 6 bases of the junction unmatched. The CDR3 is 13 amino acids.